Detailed here is one TCR beta chain. This record comes from a study of control samples from healthy donors and cancer patients. This table comes from immunoSEQ multiplex PCR, and its TCRdb copy is limited to in-frame clones, with some not included. The repertoire includes about 180,000 clones, roughly 90% of them detected once, and over 1.1% sits in the top ten. Per germline, CDR1 KGHSH and CDR2 LQKENI. The CDR3 covers 16 residues. V shed 3 bases and J 4 bases; nucleotides not matched to a gene: 8. J is TRBJ1-5 and V is TRBV18; 8 positions agree with TRBD1. Sequencing was carried out using blood. The clonotype was recovered from a woman in her forties or fifties in good health. CDR3 coding DNA: TGTGCCAGCTCACCTCCCGGGACAGGTAGAAATCAGCCCCAGCATTTT. Protein sequence: CASSPPGTGRNQPQHF.